This entry lists 12 T cell receptor beta chains sequenced from one sample in a study of blood T cell repertoires in COVID-19. TCRdb's copy holds only in-frame clones and misses some; the assay was immunoSEQ multiplex PCR. The data hold roughly 130,000 clones, with 84% observed a single time. The sequenced sample was PBMCs or T cells enriched from blood (not recorded which). The receptors originated from a man aged 35 to 55 with acute COVID-19.

This chain joins TRBV10-3 and TRBJ2-2; 11 bases fit TRBD2. V shed 6 bases, J shed 4 bases, and the junction held 13 bases outside the gene matches. The length of the CDR3 is 18 residues. Germline CDR1 ENHRY, CDR2 SYGVKD. CDR3 sequence reads: CAIRMELAGGPATGELFF. The DNA for the CDR3 is TGTGCCATCAGGATGGAATTAGCGGGGGGGCCCGCCACCGGGGAGCTGTTTTTT.

The rearrangement uses TRBV18 and TRBJ2-5; D gene unclear. The CDR3 runs 13 residues. Germline CDR1 and CDR2: KGHSH and LQKENI. Trimming left V 4 bases short and J 0 bases short, with 6 bases between. CDR3 nucleotide sequence: TGTGCCAGCTCACTTGGCTACCAAGAGACCCAGTACTTC. Residues: CASSLGYQETQYF.

The CDR3 sequence: CATSRDSSGTQYF. CDR3 DNA: TGTGCCACCAGCAGAGATTCCAGTGGGACCCAGTACTTC. The rearrangement joins TRBV15 to TRBJ2-5; D is uncertain. Deletions cut 0 bases from V and 7 bases from J, with 9 bases between. CDR1 is LNHNV and CDR2 is YYDKDF in the germline V gene (reference sequence). The CDR3 consists of 13 residues.

The J gene is TRBJ2-2, the V gene TRBV6-4; 8 bases map to TRBD1. CDR3 length: 16 amino acids. Germline V gene data show CDR1 as MRHNA and CDR2 as SNTAGT. V lost 6 bases to trimming and J lost 3 bases; unmatched junction nucleotides: 9. The CDR3 reads CASRPRTGSDTGELFF. The CDR3 bases are TGTGCCAGCAGACCCAGGACAGGGTCCGACACCGGGGAGCTGTTTTTT.

The V call is TRBV9, the J call TRBJ2-2; TRBD2 agrees at 7 bases. Germline V gene sequence: CDR1 SGDLS, CDR2 YYNGEE. The CDR3 is made up of 13 amino acids. Trimming cost V 3 bases and J 7 bases; bases outside gene matches: 3. The chain's CDR3 is CASSAAGVGELFF. The CDR3 DNA is TGTGCCAGCAGCGCCGCGGGAGTCGGGGAGCTGTTTTTT.

The chain uses TRBV28 and TRBJ1-2, with a possible D match to TRBD1 (5 bases). The length of the CDR3 is 15 residues. Germline V gives CDR1 MDHEN, CDR2 SYDVKM. Trimming removed 6 bases at V and 5 bases at J, with 19 bases between. In nucleotides, the CDR3 is TGTGCCAGCAGGTACGACAGTACTACCCTTTATGGCTACACCTTC. Translated, it gives CASRYDSTTLYGYTF.

The chain uses TRBV4-3 and TRBJ1-1; perhaps TRBD1 as D (5 bases). The V end lost 2 bases, the J end lost 5 bases, and 12 bases lay between the germline ends. The germline CDR1 and CDR2 sequences are LGHNA and YSLEER. This CDR3 comprises 14 residues. CDR3 amino acids: CASSQSGGATEAFF. Here the CDR3 DNA reads TGCGCCAGCAGCCAATCCGGAGGGGCTACTGAAGCTTTCTTT.

The V call is TRBV7-8, the J call TRBJ2-5; 7 bases agree with TRBD1. CDR1 and CDR2 from the germline V gene are SGHVS and FQNEAQ. Trimming took 5 bases from V and 7 from J; bases not matched to a gene: 7. This CDR3 is 13 amino acids long. The CDR3 region is CASSPGTEGTQYF. In DNA, the CDR3 is TGTGCCAGCAGCCCCGGGACAGAGGGGACCCAGTACTTC.

V usage is TRBV27 and J usage is TRBJ2-2, with D unclear. Germline V gives CDR1 MNHEY, CDR2 SMNVEV (reference sequence). The length of the CDR3 is 18 residues. The V end lost 1 base, the J end lost 0 bases, and 15 bases lay between the germline ends. DNA for the CDR3: TGTGCCAGCAGTTTATGGTCTCCGCGGAGCGCGAACACCGGGGAGCTGTTTTTT. Amino acids: CASSLWSPRSANTGELFF.

The chain links TRBV21-1 to TRBJ1-1. TRBV21-1 is classified as a pseudogene. The CDR3 is 16 amino acids. The CDR3 is CASSPPVEGRNTEAFF. The CDR3, as DNA: TGTGCCAGCAGCCCCCCGGTGGAGGGGAGGAACACTGAAGCTTTCTTT.

The rearrangement joins TRBV19 to TRBJ1-5; unclear D gene. Germline CDR1 and CDR2: LNHDA and SQIVND (reference sequence). Trimming pared 1 base from V and 3 bases from J, leaving 7 bases between. The CDR3 runs to 14 residues. CDR3 in amino acids: CASSIVQPNQPQHF. Written as DNA, the CDR3 is TGTGCCAGTAGTATAGTACAGCCCAATCAGCCCCAGCATTTT.

The rearrangement uses TRBV4-3 and TRBJ2-3; TRBD1 agrees at 9 bases. Germline V gives CDR1 LGHNA, CDR2 YSLEER. Trimming took 3 bases from V and 5 from J; bases not matched to a gene: 6. The CDR3 spans 15 residues. The CDR3: CASSQGQGRLDTQYF. The CDR3 region has the DNA TGCGCCAGCAGCCAGGGACAGGGCCGACTAGATACGCAGTATTTT.